By share, the clone carrying this T cell receptor beta chain counts as medium-sized. Its antigen remains unidentified. This CDR3 is 20 amino acids long. Between the trimmed V and J ends, which lost 3 bases and 6 bases, there was a span of 33 bases. The germline gives CDR1 MDHEN, CDR2 SYDVKM. Per the authors' pipeline: Differences in CDR3 between clinicopathological groups were drawn on to build a classifier intended to discriminate distant-metastatic papillary thyroid cancer patients. Via MiXCR, TCRdb re-called the PCR reads. The V and J calls shown here were made by TCRdb, not taken from the authors' results. The sample has some 16,000 clones; 20% to 25% are singletons. Before thyroid surgery, none of the patients had received any treatment. The data are from a study of metastatic and nonmetastatic thyroid tumors. Study information: Repertoires from blood and tumor or nodule tissue of malignant and benign thyroid patients were compared. General study points: Versus benign nodules, malignant thyroid tumors reportedly had significantly higher TCR beta diversity, in blood and tumor.

This receptor was identified in a male donor with papillary thyroid cancer or a benign thyroid nodule (not recorded which). Some clones in this sample may be carry-over from other donors' samples. The sample consisted of tumor tissue. This chain connects TRBV28 to TRBJ2-7; D possibly corresponds to TRBD2 (5 bases). The CDR3 DNA reads TGTGCCAGCAGTTTTTTCCCCCCCCTCAGGAACCCTTTCCTTAGCGTCGAGCAGTACTTC. It yields the protein CASSFFPPLRNPFLSVEQYF.